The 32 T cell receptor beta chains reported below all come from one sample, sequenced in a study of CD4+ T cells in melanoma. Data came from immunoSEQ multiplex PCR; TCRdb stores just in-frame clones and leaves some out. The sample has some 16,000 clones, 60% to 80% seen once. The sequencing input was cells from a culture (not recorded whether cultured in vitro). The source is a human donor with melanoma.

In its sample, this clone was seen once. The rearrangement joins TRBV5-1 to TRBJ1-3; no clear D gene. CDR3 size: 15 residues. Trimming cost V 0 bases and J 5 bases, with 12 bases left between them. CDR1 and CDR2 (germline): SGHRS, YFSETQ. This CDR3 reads CASSLDGQARNTIYF. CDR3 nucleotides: TGCGCCAGCAGCTTGGATGGGCAGGCCCGAAACACCATATATTTT.

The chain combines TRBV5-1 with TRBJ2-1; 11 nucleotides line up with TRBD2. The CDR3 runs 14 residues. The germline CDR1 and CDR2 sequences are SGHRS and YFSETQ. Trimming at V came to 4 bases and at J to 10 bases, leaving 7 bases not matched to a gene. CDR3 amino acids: CASSLAGGTREQFF. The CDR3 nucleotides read TGCGCCAGCAGCCTAGCGGGGGGCACCCGGGAGCAGTTCTTC.

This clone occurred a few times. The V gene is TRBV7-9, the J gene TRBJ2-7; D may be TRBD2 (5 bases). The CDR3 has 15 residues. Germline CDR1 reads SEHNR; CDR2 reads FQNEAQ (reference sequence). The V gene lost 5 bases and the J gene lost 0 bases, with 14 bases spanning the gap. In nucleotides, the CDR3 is TGTGCCAGCAGCCGCCTAGCTGCTAGCTCCTACGAGCAGTACTTC. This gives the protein CASSRLAASSYEQYF.

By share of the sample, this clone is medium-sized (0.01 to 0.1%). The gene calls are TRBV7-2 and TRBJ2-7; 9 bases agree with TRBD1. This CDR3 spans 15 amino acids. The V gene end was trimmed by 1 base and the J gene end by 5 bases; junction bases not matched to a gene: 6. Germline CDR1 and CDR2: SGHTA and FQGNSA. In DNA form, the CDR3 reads TGTGCCAGCAGCTTAGTTGGGGACAGGGCAGACGAGCAGTACTTC. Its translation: CASSLVGDRADEQYF. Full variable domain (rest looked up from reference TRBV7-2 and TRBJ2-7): GAGVSQSPSNKVTEKGKDVELRCDPISGHTALYWYRQSLGQGLEFLIYFQGNSAPDKSGLPSDRFSAERTGGSVSTLTIQRTQQEDSAVYLCASSLVGDRADEQYFGPGTRLTVT.

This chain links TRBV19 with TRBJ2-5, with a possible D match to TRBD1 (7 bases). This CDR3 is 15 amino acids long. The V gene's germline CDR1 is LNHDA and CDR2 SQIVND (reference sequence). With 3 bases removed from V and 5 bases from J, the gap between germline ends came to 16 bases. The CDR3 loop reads CASSIRGVYGETQYF. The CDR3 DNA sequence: TGTGCCAGTAGTATCAGGGGGGTCTATGGGGAGACCCAGTACTTC.

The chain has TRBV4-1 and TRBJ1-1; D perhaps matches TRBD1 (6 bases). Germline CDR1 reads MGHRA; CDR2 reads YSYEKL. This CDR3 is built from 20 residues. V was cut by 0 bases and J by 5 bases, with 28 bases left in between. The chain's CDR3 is CASSQDGLRGGPQRRTEAFF. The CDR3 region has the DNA TGCGCCAGCAGCCAAGACGGCCTACGGGGGGGGCCCCAACGTAGAACTGAAGCTTTCTTT.

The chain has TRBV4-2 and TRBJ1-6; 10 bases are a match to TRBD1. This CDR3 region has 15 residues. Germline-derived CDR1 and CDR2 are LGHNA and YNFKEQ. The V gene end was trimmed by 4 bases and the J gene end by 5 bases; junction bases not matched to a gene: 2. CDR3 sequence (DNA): TGTGCCAGCAGCCGCGGACAGGGGGATAATTCACCCCTCCACTTT. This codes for CASSRGQGDNSPLHF.

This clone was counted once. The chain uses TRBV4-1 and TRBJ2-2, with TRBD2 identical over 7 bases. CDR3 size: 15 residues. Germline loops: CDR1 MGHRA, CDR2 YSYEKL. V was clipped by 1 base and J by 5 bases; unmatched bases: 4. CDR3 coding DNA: TGCGCCAGCAGCCAAGCGGCAGCGGGAACCGGGGAGCTGTTTTTT. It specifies CASSQAAAGTGELFF.

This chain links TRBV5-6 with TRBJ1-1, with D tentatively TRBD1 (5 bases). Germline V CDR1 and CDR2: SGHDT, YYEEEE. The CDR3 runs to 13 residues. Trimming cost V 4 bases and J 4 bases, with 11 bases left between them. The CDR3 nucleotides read TGTGCCAGCAGCGCGGGGACCGCCACTGAAGCTTTCTTT. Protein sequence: CASSAGTATEAFF.

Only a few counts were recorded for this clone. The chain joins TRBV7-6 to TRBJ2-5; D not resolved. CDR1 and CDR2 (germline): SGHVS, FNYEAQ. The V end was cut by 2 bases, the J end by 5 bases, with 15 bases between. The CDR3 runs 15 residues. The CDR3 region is CASSLLVLRSETQYF. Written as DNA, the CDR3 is TGTGCCAGCAGCTTACTGGTCCTAAGGAGTGAGACCCAGTACTTC. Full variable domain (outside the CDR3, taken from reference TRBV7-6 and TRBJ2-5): GAGVSQSPRYKVTKRGQDVALRCDPISGHVSLYWYRQALGQGPEFLTYFNYEAQQDKSGLPNDRFSAERPEGSISTLTIQRTEQRDSAMYRCASSLLVLRSETQYFGPGTRLLVL.

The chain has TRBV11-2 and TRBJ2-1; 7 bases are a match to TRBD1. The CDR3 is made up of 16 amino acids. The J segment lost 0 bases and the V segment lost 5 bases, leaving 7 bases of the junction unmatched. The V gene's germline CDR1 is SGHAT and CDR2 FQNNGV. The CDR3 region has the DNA TGTGCCAGCAGCGGCAGACAGGGCAGCTCCTACAATGAGCAGTTCTTC. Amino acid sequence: CASSGRQGSSYNEQFF.

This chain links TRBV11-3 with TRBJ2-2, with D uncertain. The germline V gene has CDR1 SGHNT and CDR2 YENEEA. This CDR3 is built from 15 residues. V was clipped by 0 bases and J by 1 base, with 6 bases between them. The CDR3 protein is CASSLDRRNTGELFF. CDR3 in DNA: TGTGCCAGCAGCTTAGATCGTAGGAACACCGGGGAGCTGTTTTTT.

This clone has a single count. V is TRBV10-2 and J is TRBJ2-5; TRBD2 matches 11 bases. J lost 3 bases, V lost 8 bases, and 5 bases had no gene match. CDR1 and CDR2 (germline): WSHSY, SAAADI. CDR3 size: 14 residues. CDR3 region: CASRGLAGEETQYF. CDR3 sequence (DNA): TGCGCCAGCCGAGGACTAGCGGGTGAAGAGACCCAGTACTTC.

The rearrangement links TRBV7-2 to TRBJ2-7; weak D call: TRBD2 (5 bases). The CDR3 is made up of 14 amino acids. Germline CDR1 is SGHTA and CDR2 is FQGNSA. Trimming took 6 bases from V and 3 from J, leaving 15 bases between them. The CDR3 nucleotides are TGTGCCAGCAGACGGCGAGGGTTTTTCTACGAGCAGTACTTC. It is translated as CASRRRGFFYEQYF.

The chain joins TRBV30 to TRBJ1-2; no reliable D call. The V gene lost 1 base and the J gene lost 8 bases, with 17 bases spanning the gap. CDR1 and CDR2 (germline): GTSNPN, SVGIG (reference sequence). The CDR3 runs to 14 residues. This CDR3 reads CAWSAGLVPLGYTF. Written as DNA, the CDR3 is TGTGCCTGGAGTGCGGGCCTTGTGCCTTTGGGCTACACCTTC.

This chain's CDR3 is CASAAQPEYGYTF. Written as DNA, the CDR3 is TGCGCCAGCGCCGCTCAGCCAGAATATGGCTACACCTTC. V gene TRBV10-2 combines with J gene TRBJ1-2, with unresolved D. CDR1 WSHSY and CDR2 SAAADI come from the germline V gene. The CDR3 extends over 13 amino acids. The ends were cut back, 8 bases at V and 5 bases at J, with 15 bases in the middle.

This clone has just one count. The CDR3 sequence is CASSLFLQGNQPQHF. CDR3 nucleotides: TGTGCCAGCAGCTTGTTCCTACAGGGCAATCAGCCCCAGCATTTT. The chain has TRBV5-5 and TRBJ1-5; D might be TRBD1 (5 bases). The CDR3 is 15 residues long. CDR1 and CDR2 from the germline V gene are SGHKS and YYEKEE (reference sequence). V was trimmed by 1 base and J by 2 bases, leaving 10 bases between them.

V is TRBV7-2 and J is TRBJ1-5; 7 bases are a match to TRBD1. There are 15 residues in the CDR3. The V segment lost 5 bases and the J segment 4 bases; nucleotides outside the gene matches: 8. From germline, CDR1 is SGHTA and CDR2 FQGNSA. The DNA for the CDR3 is TGTGCCAGCAGCGGTCAGGGGGGCCTGAATCAGCCCCAGCATTTT. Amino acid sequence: CASSGQGGLNQPQHF. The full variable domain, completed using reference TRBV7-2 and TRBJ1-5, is GAGVSQSPSNKVTEKGKDVELRCDPISGHTALYWYRQSLGQGLEFLIYFQGNSAPDKSGLPSDRFSAERTGGSVSTLTIQRTQQEDSAVYLCASSGQGGLNQPQHFGDGTRLSIL.

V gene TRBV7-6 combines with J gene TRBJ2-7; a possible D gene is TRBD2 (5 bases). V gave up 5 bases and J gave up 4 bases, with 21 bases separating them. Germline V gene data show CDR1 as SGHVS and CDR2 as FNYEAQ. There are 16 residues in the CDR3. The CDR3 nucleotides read TGTGCCAGCAGCCCGCGACGAGGCCCGGGGTCTTACGAGCAGTACTTC. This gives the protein CASSPRRGPGSYEQYF.

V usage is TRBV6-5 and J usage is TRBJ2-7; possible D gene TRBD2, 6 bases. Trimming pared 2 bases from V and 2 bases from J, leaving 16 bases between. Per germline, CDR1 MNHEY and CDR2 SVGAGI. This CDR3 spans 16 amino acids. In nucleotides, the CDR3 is TGTGCCAGCAGTTACCGGAGGGCAGGCCGCACCTACGAGCAGTACTTC. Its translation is CASSYRRAGRTYEQYF.

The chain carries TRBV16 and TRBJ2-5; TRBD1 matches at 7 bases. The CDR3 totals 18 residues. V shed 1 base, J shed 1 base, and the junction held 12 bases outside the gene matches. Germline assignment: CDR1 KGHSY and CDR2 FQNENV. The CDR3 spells CASSQLASQGTAQETQYF. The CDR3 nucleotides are TGTGCCAGCAGCCAATTGGCTAGCCAAGGGACAGCCCAAGAGACCCAGTACTTC. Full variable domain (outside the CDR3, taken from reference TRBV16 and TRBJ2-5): GEEVAQTPKHLVRGEGQKAKLYCAPIKGHSYVFWYQQVLKNEFKFLISFQNENVFDETGMPKERFSAKCLPNSPCSLEIQATKLEDSAVYFCASSQLASQGTAQETQYFGPGTRLLVL.

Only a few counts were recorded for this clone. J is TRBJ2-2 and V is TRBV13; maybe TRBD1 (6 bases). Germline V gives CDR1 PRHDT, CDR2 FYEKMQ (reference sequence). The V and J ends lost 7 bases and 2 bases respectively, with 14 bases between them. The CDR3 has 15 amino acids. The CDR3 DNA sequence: TGTGCCAGCACCAACAAGGGACAAAACACCGGGGAGCTGTTTTTT. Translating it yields CASTNKGQNTGELFF.

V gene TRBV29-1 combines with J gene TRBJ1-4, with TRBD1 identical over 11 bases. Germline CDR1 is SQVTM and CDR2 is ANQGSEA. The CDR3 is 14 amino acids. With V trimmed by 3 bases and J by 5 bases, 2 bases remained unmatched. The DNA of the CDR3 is TGCAGCGTTGAGGGGACAGGGGGAAATGAAAAACTGTTTTTT. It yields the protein CSVEGTGGNEKLFF.

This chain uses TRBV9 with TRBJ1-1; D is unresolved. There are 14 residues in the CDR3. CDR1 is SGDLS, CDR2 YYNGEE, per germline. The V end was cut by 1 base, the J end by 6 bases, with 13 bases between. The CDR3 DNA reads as TGTGCCAGCAGCGTATTGGGCAGGTTCTCTGAAGCTTTCTTT. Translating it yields CASSVLGRFSEAFF.

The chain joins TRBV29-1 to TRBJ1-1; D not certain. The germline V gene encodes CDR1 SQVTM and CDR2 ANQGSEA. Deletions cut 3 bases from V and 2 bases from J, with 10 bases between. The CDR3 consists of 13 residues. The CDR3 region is CSVDYLVNTEAFF. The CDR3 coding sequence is TGCAGCGTTGATTATTTGGTCAACACTGAAGCTTTCTTT.

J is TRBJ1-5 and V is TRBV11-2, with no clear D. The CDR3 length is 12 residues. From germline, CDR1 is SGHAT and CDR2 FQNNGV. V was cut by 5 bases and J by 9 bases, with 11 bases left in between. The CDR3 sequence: CASSTRSGPQHF. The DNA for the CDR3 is TGTGCCAGCAGCACCCGTAGCGGGCCCCAGCATTTT.

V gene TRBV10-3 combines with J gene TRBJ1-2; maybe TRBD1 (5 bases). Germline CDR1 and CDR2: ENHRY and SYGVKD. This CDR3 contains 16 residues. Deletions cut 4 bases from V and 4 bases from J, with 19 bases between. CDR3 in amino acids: CAISARTTLWAYGYTF. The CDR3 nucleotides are TGTGCCATCAGTGCAAGGACAACCCTGTGGGCCTATGGCTACACCTTC.

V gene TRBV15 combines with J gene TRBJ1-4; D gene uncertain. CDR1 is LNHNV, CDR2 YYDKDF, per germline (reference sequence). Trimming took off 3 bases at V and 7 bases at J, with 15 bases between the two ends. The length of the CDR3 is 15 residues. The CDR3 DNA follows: TGTGCCACCAGCAGTGGTGGGTTCGGCGGTGAAAAACTGTTTTTT. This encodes CATSSGGFGGEKLFF.

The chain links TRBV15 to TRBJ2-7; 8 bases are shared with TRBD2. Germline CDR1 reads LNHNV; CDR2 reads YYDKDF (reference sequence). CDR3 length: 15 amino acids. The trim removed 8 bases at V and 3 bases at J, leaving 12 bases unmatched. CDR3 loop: CATSPFGGEFYEQYF. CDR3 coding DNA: TGTGCCACCTCCCCCTTCGGGGGGGAATTCTACGAGCAGTACTTC.

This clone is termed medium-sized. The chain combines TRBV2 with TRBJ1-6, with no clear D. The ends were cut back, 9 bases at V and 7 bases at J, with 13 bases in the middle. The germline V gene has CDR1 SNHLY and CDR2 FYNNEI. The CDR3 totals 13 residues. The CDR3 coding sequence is TGTGCCAGTCACAGTGGGGTCAATTCACCCCTCCACTTT. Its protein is CASHSGVNSPLHF.

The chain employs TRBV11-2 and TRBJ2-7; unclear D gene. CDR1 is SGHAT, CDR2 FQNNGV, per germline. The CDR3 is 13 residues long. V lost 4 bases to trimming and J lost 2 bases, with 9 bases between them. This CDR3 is CASSSYPPYEQYF. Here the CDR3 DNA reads TGTGCCAGCAGCTCATATCCCCCCTACGAGCAGTACTTC.

The CDR3 sequence: CASLTSNYGYTF. CDR3 in DNA: TGCGCCAGCTTAACTTCTAACTATGGCTACACCTTC. The V and J genes are TRBV10-1 and TRBJ1-2, with D unresolved. Germline-derived CDR1 and CDR2 are WNHNN and SYGVQD (reference sequence). This CDR3 contains 12 residues. The germline V and J ends were trimmed by 8 bases and 0 bases, with 7 bases remaining between them.